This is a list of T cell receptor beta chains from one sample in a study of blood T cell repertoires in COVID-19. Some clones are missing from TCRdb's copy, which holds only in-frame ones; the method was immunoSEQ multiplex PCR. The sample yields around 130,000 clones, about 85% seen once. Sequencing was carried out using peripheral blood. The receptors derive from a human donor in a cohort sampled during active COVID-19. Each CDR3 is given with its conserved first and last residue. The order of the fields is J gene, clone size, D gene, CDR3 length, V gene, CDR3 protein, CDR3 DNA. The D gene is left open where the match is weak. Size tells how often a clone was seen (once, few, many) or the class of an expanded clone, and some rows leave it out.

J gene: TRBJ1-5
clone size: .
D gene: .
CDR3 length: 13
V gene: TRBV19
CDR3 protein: CASSITGIQPQHF
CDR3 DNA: TGTGCCAGTAGTATTACAGGGATTCAGCCCCAGCATTTT

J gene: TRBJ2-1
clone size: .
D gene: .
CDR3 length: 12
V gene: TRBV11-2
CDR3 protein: CASSQRANEQFF
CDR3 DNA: TGTGCCAGCAGCCAGCGCGCCAATGAGCAGTTCTTC

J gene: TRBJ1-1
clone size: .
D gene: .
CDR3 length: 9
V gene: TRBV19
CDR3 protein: CASRGGAFF
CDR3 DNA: TGTGCCAGTAGAGGGGGAGCTTTCTTT

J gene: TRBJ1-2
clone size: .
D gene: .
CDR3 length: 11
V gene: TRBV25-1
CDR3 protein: CASSEAYGYTF
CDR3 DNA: TGTGCCAGCAGTGAGGCATATGGCTACACCTTC

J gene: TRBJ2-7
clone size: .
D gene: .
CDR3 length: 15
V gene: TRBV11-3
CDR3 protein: CASSLGDISSYEQYF
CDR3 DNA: TGTGCCAGCAGCTTAGGGGACATCAGCTCCTACGAGCAGTACTTC

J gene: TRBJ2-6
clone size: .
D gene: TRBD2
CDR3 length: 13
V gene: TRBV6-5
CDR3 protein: CASRGAGANVLTF
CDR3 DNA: TGTGCCTCTCGGGGGGCTGGGGCCAACGTCCTGACTTTC

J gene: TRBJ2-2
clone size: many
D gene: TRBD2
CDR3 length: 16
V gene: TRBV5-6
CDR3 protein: CASSRGAGGGTGELFF
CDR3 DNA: TGTGCCAGCAGCCGAGGAGCGGGGGGCGGAACCGGGGAGCTGTTTTTT

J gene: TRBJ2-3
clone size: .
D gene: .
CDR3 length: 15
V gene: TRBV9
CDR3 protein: CASSVGTSIADTQYF
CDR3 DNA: TGTGCCAGCAGCGTAGGCACTAGCATTGCAGATACGCAGTATTTT

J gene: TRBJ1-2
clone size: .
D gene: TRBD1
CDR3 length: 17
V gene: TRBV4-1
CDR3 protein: CASSPRDRGPMGYGYTF
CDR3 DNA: TGCGCCAGCAGCCCCCGGGACAGGGGTCCAATGGGCTATGGCTACACCTTC

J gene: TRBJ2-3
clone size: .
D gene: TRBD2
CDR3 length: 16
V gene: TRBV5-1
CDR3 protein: CASSLALGGWTDTQYF
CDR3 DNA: TGCGCCAGCAGCTTGGCCCTGGGGGGGTGGACAGATACGCAGTATTTT

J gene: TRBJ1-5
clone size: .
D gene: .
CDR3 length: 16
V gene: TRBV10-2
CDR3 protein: CASSESMGWAGQPQHF
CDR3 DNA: TGCGCCAGCAGTGAGTCGATGGGGTGGGCGGGTCAGCCCCAGCATTTT

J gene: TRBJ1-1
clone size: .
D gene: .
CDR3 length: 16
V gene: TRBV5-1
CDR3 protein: CASSLGTAQKNTEAFF
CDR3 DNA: TGCGCCAGCAGCTTGGGGACAGCGCAGAAGAACACTGAAGCTTTCTTT

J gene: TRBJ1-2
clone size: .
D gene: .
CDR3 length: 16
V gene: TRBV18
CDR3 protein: CASSQSSQTVNYGYTF
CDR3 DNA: TGTGCCAGCTCACAATCTTCACAAACAGTCAACTATGGCTACACCTTC

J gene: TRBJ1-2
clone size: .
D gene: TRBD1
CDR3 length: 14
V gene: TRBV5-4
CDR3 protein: CASSADRGNYGYTF
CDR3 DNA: TGTGCCAGCAGCGCGGACAGGGGGAACTATGGCTACACCTTC

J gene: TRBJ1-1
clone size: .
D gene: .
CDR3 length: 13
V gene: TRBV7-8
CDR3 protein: CASSQTGYTEAFF
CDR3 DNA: TGTGCCAGCAGCCAGACGGGGTACACTGAAGCTTTCTTT

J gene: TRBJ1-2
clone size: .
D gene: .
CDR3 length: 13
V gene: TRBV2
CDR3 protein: CASHRSGVEGYTF
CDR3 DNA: TGTGCCAGCCACAGATCGGGGGTAGAAGGCTACACCTTC

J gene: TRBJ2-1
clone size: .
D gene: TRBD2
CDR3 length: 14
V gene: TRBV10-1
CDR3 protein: CASSEPGLAGVKFF
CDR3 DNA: TGCGCCAGCAGTGAGCCTGGACTAGCGGGAGTGAAGTTCTTC

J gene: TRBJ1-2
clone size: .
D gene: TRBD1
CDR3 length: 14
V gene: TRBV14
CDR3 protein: CASSRDRGDYGYTF
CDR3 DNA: TGTGCCAGCAGCCGGGACAGGGGAGACTATGGCTACACCTTC

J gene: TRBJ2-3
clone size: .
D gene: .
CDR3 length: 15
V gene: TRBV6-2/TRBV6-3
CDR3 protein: CASSYSGGGRDTQYF
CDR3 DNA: TGTGCCAGCAGTTACTCGGGCGGGGGCAGAGATACGCAGTATTTT

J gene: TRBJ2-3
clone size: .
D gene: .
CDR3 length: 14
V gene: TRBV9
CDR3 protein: CASSTSWGTDTQYF
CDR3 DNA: TGTGCCAGCAGTACTAGCTGGGGCACAGATACGCAGTATTTT

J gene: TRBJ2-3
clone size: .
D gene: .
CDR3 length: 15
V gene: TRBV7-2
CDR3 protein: CASSPPVSSADTQYF
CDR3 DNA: TGTGCCAGCAGCCCCCCCGTGAGTAGCGCAGATACGCAGTATTTT

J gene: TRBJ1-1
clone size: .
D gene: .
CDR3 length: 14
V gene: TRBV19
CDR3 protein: CASSIEGVGTEAFF
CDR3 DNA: TGTGCCAGTAGTATAGAAGGGGTCGGGACTGAAGCTTTCTTT

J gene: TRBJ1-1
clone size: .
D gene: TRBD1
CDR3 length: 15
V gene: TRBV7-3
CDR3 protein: CASSFDRGRDTEAFF
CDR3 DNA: TGTGCCAGCAGCTTCGACAGGGGCAGGGACACTGAAGCTTTCTTT

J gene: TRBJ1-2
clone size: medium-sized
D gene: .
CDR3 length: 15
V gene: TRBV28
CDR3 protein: CASSPGFPANYGYTF
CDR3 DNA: TGTGCCAGCAGCCCCGGGTTCCCCGCTAACTATGGCTACACCTTC

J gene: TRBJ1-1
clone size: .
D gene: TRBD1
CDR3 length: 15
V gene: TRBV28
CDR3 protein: CASLTWGQGNTEAFF
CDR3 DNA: TGTGCCAGCTTAACCTGGGGACAGGGCAACACTGAAGCTTTCTTT

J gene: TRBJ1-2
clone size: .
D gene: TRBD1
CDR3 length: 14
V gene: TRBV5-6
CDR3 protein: CASSRDRVPYGYTF
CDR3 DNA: TGTGCCAGCAGCCGGGACAGGGTGCCCTATGGCTACACCTTC

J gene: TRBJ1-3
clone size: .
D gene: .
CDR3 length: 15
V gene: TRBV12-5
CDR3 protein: CATRPGGSSGNTIYF
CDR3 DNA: TGTGCTACCCGACCCGGGGGTAGCTCTGGAAACACCATATATTTT

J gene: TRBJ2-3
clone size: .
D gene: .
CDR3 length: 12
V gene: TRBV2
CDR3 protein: CASSVESDTQYF
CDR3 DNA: TGTGCCAGCAGTGTGGAGTCGGATACGCAGTATTTT

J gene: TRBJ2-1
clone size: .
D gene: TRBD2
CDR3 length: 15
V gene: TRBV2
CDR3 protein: CASRSRTSGNNEQFF
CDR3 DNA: TGTGCCAGCAGATCCAGGACTAGCGGAAACAATGAGCAGTTCTTC

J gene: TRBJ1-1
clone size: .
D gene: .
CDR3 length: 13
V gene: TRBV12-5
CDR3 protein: CASGLGTGAEAFF
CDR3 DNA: .

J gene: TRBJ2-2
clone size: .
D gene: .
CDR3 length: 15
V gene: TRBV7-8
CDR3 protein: CASSLAGGGTGELFF
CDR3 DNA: TGTGCCAGCAGCTTAGCGGGAGGGGGCACCGGGGAGCTGTTTTTT

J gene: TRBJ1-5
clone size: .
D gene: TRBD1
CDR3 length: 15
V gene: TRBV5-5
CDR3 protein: CASSEGQYSNQPQHF
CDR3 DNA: TGTGCCAGCAGCGAGGGACAGTATAGCAATCAGCCCCAGCATTTT

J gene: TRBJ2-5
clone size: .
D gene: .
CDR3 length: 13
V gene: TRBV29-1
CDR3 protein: CSVEVGRAETQYF
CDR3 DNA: TGCAGCGTTGAAGTGGGCAGGGCAGAGACCCAGTACTTC

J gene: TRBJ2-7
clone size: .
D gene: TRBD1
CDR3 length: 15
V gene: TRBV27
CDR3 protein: CASSGRTGASYEQYF
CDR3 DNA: TGTGCCAGCAGTGGAAGGACAGGGGCCTCCTACGAGCAGTACTTC

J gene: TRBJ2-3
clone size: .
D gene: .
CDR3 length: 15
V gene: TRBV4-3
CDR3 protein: CASSRYWTSTDTQYF
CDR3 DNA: TGCGCCAGCAGCCGCTACTGGACTAGCACAGATACGCAGTATTTT

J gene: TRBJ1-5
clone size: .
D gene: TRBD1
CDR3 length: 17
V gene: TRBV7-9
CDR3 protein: CASSRGQGAYSNQPQHF
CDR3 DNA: TGTGCCAGCAGCCGGGGACAGGGCGCGTATAGCAATCAGCCCCAGCATTTT

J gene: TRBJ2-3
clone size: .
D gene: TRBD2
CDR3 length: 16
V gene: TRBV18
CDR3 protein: CASSPGTSGGTDTQYF
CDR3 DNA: TGTGCCAGCTCACCCGGGACTAGCGGGGGCACAGATACGCAGTATTTT

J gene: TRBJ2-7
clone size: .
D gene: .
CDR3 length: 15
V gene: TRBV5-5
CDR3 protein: CASTQSGGQGDEQYF
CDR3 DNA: TGTGCCAGCACCCAATCGGGGGGGCAGGGGGACGAGCAGTACTTC

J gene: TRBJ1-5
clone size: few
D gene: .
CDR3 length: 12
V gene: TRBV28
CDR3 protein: CAIGAGLKPQHF
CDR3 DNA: TGTGCCATAGGGGCAGGTCTAAAGCCCCAGCATTTT

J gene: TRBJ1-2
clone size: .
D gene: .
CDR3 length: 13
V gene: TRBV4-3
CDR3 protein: CASSQDEGYGYTF
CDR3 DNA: TGCGCCAGCAGCCAAGATGAGGGCTATGGCTACACCTTC

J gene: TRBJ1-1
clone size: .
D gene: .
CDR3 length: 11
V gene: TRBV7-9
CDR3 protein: CASSLASEAFF
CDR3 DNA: TGTGCCAGCAGCTTAGCGTCGGAAGCTTTCTTT

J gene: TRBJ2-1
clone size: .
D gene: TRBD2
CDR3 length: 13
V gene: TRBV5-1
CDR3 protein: CASAGETYNEQFF
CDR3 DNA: TGCGCCAGCGCGGGGGAGACCTACAATGAGCAGTTCTTC

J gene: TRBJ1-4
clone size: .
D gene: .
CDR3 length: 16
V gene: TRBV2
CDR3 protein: CASRWRTGTSGLGLFF
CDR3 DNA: TGTGCCAGCAGATGGAGAACCGGGACATCTGGCCTTGGACTGTTTTTT

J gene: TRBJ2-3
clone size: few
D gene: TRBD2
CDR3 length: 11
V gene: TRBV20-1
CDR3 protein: CSASGGDTQYF
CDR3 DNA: TGCAGCGCTAGCGGGGGAGATACGCAGTATTTT

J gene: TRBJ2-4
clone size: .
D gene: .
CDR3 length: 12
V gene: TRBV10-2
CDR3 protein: CASSLDLNIQYF
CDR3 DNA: TGCGCCAGCAGTCTGGACTTAAACATTCAGTACTTC

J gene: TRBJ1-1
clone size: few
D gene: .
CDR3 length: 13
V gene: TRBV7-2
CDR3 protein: CASSHRPGGEAFF
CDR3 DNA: TGTGCCAGCTCCCACCGGCCGGGCGGGGAAGCTTTCTTT

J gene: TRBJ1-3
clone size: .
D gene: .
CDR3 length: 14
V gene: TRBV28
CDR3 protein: CASRQGGSGNTIYF
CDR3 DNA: TGTGCCAGCAGACAAGGGGGTTCTGGAAACACCATATATTTT

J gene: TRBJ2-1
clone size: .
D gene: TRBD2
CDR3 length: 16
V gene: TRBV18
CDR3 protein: CASSPLRRGAWNEQFF
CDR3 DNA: TGTGCCAGCTCTCCCCTGAGGCGGGGGGCATGGAATGAGCAGTTCTTC

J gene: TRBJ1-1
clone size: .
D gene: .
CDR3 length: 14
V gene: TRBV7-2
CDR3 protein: CASSLRQANTEAFF
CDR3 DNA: TGTGCCAGCAGCTTAAGGCAGGCGAACACTGAAGCTTTCTTT

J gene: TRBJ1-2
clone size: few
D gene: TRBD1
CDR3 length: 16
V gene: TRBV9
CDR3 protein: CASSPTGGLIVYGYTF
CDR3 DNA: TGTGCCAGCAGCCCGACAGGGGGCCTTATAGTCTATGGCTACACCTTC

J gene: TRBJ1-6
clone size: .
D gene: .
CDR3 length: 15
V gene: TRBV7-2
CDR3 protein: CASSLAPGLNSPLHF
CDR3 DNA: TGTGCCAGCAGCTTAGCACCGGGACTGAATTCACCCCTCCACTTT

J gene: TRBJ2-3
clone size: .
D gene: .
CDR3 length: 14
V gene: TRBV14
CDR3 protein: CASSPLSSTDTQYF
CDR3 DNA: TGTGCCAGCAGCCCCCTCTCTAGCACAGATACGCAGTATTTT

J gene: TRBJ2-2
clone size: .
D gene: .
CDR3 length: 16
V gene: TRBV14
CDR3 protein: CASSQSGRGNTGELFF
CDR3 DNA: TGTGCCAGCAGCCAATCAGGGCGGGGGAACACCGGGGAGCTGTTTTTT

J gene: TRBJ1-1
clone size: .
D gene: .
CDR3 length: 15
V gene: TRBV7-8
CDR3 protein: CASSPLQSSGTEAFF
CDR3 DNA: TGTGCCAGCAGCCCGTTACAGTCCTCGGGGACTGAAGCTTTCTTT

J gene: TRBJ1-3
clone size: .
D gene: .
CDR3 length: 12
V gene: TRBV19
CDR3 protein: CATSSPGNTIYF
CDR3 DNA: TGTGCCACCTCGAGTCCTGGAAACACCATATATTTT

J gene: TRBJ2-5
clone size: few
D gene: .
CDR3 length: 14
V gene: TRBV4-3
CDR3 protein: CASSPGTPSETQYF
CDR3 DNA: TGCGCCAGCAGCCCGGGGACTCCCAGCGAGACCCAGTACTTC

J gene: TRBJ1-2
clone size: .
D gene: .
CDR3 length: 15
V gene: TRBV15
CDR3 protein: CATSRGQGVEDGYTF
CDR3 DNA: TGTGCCACCAGCAGAGGCCAGGGCGTTGAGGATGGCTACACCTTC